The present TCR beta chain was sequenced within a study of post-analysis software for immune sequencing data. Findings and caveats of the study: In patients, four to six TRBV segments were more frequent than in controls, with TRBV5-6, TRBV5-1 and TRBV20-1 among them.

The TCR beta cDNA libraries carried unique molecular identifiers. Input of roughly 0.95 to 10 million T cells yielded around 500,000 cDNA molecules. One entry per CDR3 protein, called by TCRdb with MiXCR from the PCR reads. The sample includes under 200,000 distinct CDR3 sequences, approximately 29% of them seen just once. Notes on this clonotype: Its antigen is as yet unknown.

This CDR3 has 13 residues. V lost 1 base and J lost 4, with 7 bases in between. The germline gives CDR1 MNHEY, CDR2 SVGAGI. The chain links TRBV6-5 to TRBJ1-1; D is unresolved. The receptor was derived from a girl under 18 with multiple sclerosis. Material: blood. This CDR3 is CASSYWTATEAFF. Written as DNA, the CDR3 is TGTGCCAGCAGTTACTGGACGGCCACTGAAGCTTTCTTT.